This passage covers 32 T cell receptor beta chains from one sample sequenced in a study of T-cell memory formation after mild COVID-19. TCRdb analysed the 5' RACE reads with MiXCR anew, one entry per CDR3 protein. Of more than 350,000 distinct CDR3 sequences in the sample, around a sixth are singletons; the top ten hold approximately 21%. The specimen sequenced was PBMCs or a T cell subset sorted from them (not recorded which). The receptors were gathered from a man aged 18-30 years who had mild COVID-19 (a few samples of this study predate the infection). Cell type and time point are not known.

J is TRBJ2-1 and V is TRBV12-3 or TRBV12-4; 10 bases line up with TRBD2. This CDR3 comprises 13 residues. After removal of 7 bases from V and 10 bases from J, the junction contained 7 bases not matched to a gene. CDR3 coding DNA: TGTGCCAGCAATAGGGGGGGACTAGCGGAGCAGTTCTTC. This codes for CASNRGGLAEQFF.

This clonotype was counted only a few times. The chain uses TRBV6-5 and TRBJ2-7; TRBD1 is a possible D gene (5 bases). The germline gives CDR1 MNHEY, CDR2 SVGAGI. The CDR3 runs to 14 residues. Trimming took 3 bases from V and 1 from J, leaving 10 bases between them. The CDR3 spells CASSYAGKSYEQYF. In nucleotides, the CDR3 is TGTGCCAGCAGTTATGCAGGGAAGTCCTACGAGCAGTACTTC.

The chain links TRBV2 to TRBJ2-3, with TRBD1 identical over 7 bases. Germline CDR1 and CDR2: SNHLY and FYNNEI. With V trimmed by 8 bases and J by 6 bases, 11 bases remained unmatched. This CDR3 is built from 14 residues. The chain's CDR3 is CASLDRDPGDTQYF. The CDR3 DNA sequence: TGTGCCAGCCTAGACAGGGACCCTGGGGATACGCAGTATTTT. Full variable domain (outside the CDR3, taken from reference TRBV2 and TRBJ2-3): EPEVTQTPSHQVTQMGQEVILRCVPISNHLYFYWYRQILGQKVEFLVSFYNNEISEKSEIFDDQFSVERPDGSNFTLKIRSTKLEDSAMYFCASLDRDPGDTQYFGPGTRLTVL.

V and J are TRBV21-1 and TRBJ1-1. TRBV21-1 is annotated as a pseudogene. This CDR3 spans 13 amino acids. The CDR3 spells CARTRDRNTEAFF. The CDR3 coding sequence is TGTGCCAGGACAAGAGACCGGAACACTGAAGCTTTCTTT.

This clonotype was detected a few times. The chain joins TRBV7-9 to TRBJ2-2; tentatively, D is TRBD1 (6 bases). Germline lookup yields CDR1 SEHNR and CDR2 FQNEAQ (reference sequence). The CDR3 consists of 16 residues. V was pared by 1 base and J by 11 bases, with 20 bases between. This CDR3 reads CASSLEMGQGPKELFF. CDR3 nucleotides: TGTGCCAGCAGCTTAGAGATGGGGCAGGGGCCTAAAGAGCTGTTTTTT. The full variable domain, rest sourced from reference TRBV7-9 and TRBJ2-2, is DTGVSQNPRHKITKRGQNVTFRCDPISEHNRLYWYRQTLGQGPEFLTYFQNEAQLEKSRLLSDRFSAERPKGSFSTLEIQRTEQGDSAMYLCASSLEMGQGPKELFFGEGSRLTVL.

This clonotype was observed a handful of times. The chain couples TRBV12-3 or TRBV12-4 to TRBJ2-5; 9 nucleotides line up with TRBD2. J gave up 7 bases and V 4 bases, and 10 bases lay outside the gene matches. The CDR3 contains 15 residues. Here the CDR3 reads CASSSSGTSFGTQYF. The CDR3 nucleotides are TGTGCCAGCAGTTCCTCCGGGACTAGCTTCGGGACCCAGTACTTC.

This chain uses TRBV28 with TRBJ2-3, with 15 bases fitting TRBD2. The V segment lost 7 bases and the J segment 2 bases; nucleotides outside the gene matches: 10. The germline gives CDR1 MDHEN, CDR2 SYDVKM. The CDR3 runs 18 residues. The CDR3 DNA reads TGTGCCAGCAACTCAGCCGGGACTAGCGGGGGGAACACAGATACGCAGTATTTT. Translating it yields CASNSAGTSGGNTDTQYF.

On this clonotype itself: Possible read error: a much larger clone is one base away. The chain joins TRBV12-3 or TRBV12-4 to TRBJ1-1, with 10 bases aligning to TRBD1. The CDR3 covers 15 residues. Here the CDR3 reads CASSSDRGLGTEDFF. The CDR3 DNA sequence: TGTGCCAGCAGTTCCGACAGGGGGCTTGGCACTGAAGATTTCTTT.

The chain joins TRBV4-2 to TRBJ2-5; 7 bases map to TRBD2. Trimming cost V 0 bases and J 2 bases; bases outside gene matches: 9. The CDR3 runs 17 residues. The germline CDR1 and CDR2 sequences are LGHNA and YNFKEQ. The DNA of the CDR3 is TGTGCCAGCAGCCAAGATCAGCGCGGGGGAATGCAAGAGACCCAGTACTTC. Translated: CASSQDQRGGMQETQYF.

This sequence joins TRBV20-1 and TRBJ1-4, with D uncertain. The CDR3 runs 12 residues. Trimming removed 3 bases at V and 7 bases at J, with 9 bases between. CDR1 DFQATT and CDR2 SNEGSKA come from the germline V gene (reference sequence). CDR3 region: CSARLAAEKLFF. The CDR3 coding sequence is TGCAGTGCTAGGTTGGCTGCTGAAAAACTGTTTTTT.

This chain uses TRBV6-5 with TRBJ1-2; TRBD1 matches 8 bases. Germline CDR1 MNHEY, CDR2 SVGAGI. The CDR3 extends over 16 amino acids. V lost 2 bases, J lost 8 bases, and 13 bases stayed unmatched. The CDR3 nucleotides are TGTGCCAGCAGTTACCGAACCTCCGGGACAGGATACGGCTACACCTTC. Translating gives CASSYRTSGTGYGYTF.

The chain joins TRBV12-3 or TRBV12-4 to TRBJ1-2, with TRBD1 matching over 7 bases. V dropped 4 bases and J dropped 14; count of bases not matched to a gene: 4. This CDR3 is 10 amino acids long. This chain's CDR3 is CASSSDRETF. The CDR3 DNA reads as TGTGCCAGCAGTTCAGACAGGGAAACCTTC.

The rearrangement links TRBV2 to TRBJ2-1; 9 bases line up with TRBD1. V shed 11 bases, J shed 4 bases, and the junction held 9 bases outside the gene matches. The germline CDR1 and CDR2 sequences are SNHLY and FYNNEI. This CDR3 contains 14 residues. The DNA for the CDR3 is TGTGCCGGCTGCTCCGGGACAGGGTACAATGAGCAGTTCTTC. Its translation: CAGCSGTGYNEQFF.

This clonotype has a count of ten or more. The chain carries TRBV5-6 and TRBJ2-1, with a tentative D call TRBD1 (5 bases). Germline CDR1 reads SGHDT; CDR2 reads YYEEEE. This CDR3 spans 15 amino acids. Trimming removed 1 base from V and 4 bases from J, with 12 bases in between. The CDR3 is CASSLNQGRYNEQFF. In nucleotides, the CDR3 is TGTGCCAGCAGCTTGAACCAGGGAAGGTACAATGAGCAGTTCTTC.

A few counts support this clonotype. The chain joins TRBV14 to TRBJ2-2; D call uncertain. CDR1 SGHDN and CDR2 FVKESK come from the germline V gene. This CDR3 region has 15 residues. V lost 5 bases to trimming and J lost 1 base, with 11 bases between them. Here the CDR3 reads CASSERNKNTGELFF. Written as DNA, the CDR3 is TGTGCCAGCAGCGAAAGAAACAAGAACACCGGGGAGCTGTTTTTT.

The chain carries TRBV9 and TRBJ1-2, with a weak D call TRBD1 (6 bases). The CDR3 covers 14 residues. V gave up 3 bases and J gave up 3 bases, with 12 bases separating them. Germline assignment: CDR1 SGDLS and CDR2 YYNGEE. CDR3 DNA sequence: TGTGCCAGCAGCGCTAGGGGGGGCGACTATGGCTACACCTTC. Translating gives CASSARGGDYGYTF.

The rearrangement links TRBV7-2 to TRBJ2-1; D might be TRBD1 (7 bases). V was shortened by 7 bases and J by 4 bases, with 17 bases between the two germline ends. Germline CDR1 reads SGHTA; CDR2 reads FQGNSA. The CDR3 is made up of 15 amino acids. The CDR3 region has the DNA TGTGCCAGCAACCCCAGGGGGGCGCTTTACAATGAGCAGTTCTTC. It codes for CASNPRGALYNEQFF.

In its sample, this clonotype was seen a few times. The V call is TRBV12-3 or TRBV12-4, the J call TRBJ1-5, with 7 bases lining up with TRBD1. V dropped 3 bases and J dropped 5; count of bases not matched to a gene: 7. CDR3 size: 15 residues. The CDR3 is CASSFDRESDQPQHF. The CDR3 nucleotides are TGTGCCAGCAGTTTCGACAGGGAATCGGATCAGCCCCAGCATTTT.

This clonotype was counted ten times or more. The CDR3 DNA follows: TGCGCCAGCAGCCTACTAGCGGGGCTCCGAGAGACCCAGTACTTC. It translates to CASSLLAGLRETQYF. The chain links TRBV5-1 to TRBJ2-5, with 10 bases fitting TRBD2. The CDR3 covers 15 residues. In germline, CDR1 is SGHRS, CDR2 YFSETQ. J lost 4 bases, V lost 4 bases, and 7 bases had no gene match.

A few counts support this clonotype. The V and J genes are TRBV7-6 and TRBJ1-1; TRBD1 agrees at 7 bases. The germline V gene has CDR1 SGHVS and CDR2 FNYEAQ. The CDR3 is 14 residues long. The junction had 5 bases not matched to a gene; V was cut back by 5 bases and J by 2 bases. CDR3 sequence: CASSPRDSNTEAFF. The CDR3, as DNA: TGTGCCAGCAGCCCCCGGGACAGCAACACTGAAGCTTTCTTT.

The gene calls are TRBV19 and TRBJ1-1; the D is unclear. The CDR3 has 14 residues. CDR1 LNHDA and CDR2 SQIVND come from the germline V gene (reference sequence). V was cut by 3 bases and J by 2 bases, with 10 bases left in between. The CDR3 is CASSIPTTNTEAFF. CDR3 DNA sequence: TGTGCCAGTAGTATCCCGACGACAAACACTGAAGCTTTCTTT.

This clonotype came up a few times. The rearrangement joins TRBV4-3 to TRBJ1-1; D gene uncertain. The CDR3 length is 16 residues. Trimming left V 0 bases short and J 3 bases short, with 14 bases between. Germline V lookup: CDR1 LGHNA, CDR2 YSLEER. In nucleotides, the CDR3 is TGCGCCAGCAGCCAAGATGATAGCCCCCGGTACACTGAAGCTTTCTTT. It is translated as CASSQDDSPRYTEAFF.

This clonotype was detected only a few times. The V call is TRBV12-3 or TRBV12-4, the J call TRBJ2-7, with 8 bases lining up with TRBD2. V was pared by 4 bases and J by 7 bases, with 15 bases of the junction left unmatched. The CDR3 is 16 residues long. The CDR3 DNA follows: TGTGCCAGCAGTTCCTGGGGTCTCGGGGGGGCAGAAGAGCAGTACTTC. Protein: CASSSWGLGGAEEQYF.

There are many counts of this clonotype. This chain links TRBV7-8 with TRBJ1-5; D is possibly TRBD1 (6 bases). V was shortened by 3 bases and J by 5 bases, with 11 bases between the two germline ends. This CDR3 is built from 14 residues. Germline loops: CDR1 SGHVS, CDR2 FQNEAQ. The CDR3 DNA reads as TGTGCCAGCAGCTTGGTCAGGGGCGATCAGCCCCAGCATTTT. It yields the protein CASSLVRGDQPQHF.

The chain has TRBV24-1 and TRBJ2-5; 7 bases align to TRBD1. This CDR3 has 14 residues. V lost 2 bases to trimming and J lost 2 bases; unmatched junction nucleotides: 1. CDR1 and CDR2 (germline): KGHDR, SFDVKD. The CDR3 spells CATSDSGGQETQYF. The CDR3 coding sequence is TGTGCCACCAGTGATTCAGGGGGTCAAGAGACCCAGTACTTC.

CDR3: CASSLLSGTSEQFF. The CDR3 DNA sequence: TGTGCCAGCAGCTTACTGTCCGGGACGAGTGAGCAGTTCTTC. The chain combines TRBV7-7 with TRBJ2-1; D possibly matches TRBD1 or TRBD2 (5 bases each). The CDR3 covers 14 residues. The germline CDR1 and CDR2 sequences are SSHAT and FNYEAQ (reference sequence). Trimming shortened V by 2 bases and J by 9 bases, and 14 bases separated the two germline ends.

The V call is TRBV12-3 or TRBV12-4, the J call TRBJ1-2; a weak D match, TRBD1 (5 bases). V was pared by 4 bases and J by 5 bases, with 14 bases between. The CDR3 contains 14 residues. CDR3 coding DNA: TGTGCCAGCAGTTCTTCAGGGCAAACGTATGGCTACACCTTC. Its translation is CASSSSGQTYGYTF.

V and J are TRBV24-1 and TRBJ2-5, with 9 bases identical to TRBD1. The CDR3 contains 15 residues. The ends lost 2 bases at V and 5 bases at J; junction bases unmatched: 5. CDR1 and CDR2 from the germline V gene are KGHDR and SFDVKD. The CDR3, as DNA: TGTGCCACCAGTGATTCCGGGACAGGGTGGGAGACCCAGTACTTC. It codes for CATSDSGTGWETQYF.

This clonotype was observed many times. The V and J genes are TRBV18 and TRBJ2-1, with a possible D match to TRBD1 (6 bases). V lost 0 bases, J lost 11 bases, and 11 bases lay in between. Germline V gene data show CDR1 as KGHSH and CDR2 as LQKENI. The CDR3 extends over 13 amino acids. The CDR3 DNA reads TGTGCCAGCTCACCACCGGGGGCAGGGCAGCAGTTCTTC. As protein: CASSPPGAGQQFF.

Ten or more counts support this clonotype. Written as DNA, the CDR3 is TGCGCCAGCAGCGCCAATTCTGGACAGGGGGAAGCTTTCTTT. Translation gives CASSANSGQGEAFF. V and J are TRBV5-1 and TRBJ1-1; 9 nucleotides agree with TRBD1. V was clipped by 4 bases and J by 8 bases; unmatched bases: 9. The germline gives CDR1 SGHRS, CDR2 YFSETQ. The CDR3 sequence is 14 residues long.

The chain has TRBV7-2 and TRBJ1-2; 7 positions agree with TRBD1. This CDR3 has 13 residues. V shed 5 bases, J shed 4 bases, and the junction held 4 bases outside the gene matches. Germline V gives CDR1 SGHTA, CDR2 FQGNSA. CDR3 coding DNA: TGTGCCAGCAGCACGGACAGGCTCTATGGCTACACCTTC. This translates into CASSTDRLYGYTF.

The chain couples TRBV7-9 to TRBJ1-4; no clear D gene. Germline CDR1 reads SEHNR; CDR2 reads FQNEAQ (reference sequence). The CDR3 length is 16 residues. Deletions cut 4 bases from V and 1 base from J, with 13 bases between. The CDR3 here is CASSSRGMGTNEKLFF. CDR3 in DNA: TGTGCCAGCAGCTCTAGAGGGATGGGAACTAATGAAAAACTGTTTTTT.